This TCR beta chain was recovered during a study of blood T cell repertoires in COVID-19. About the research overall: There were acute and convalescent COVID-19 samples, and they came from the United States, Italy and Spain. Sample material is recorded as cDNA or gDNA derived from T cells, B-cell-depleted T cells, or PBMCs.

The sample holds a few counts of this clone. The CDR3 consists of 13 residues. V was shortened by 2 bases and J by 8 bases, with 10 bases between the two germline ends. Per germline, CDR1 MDHEN and CDR2 SYDVKM. Original processing methods: Amplification from reference gene primers served as the basis for estimated nucleated cell counts. Profiling relied on immunoSEQ multiplex PCR, and the TCRdb table lists in-frame clones only, not all of them. V, J and clone size reflect that table, while D and trimming were determined from the DNA. The table lists 490,000 or so clones, roughly 90% of them singletons.

Material: PBMCs or T cells enriched from blood (not recorded which). The chain has TRBV28 and TRBJ2-4; no definite D call. This receptor was taken from a woman between 40 and 55 years old who had recovered from COVID-19. CDR3 bases: TGTGCCAGCAGTTTACGCCCGGCGGACATTCAGTACTTC. This translates into CASSLRPADIQYF.